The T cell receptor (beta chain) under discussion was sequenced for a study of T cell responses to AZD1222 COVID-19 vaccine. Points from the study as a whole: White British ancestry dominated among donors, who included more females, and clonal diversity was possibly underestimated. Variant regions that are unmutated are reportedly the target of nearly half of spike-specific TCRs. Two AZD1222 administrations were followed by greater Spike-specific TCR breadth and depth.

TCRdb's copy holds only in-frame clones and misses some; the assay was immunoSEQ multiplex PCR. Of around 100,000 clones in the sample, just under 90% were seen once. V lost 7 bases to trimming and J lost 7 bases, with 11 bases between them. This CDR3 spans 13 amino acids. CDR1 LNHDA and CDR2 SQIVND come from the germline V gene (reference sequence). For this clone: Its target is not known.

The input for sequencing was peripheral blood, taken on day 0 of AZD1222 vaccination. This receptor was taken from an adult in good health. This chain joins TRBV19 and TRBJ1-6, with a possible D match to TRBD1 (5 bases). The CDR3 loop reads CASNVQGNSPLHF. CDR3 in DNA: TGTGCCAGTAACGTCCAGGGAAATTCACCCCTCCACTTT.